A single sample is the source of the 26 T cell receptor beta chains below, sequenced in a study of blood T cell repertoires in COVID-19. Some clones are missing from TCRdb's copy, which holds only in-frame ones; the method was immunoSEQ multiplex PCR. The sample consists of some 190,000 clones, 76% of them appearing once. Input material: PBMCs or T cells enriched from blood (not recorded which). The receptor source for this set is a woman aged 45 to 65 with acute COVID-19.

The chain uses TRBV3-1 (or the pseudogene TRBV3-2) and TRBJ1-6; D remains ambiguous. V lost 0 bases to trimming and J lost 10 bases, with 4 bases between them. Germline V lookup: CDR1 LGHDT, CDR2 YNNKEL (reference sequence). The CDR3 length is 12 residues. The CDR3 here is CASSQDISPLHF. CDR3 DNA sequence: TGTGCCAGCAGCCAAGATATCTCACCCCTCCACTTT.

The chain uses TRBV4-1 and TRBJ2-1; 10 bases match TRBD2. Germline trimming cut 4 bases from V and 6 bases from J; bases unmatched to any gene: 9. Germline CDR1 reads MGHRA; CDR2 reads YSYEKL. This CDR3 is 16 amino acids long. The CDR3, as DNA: TGCGCCAGCAGCCGTAGCCGACTAGCGGGTCTCAATGAGCAGTTCTTC. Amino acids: CASSRSRLAGLNEQFF.

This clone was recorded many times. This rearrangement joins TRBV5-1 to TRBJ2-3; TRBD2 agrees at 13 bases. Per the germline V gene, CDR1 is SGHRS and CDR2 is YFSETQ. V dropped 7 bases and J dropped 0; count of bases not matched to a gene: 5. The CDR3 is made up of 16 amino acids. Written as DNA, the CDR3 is TGCGCCAGCGGAACGGGACTAGCGGGGAGCACAGATACGCAGTATTTT. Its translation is CASGTGLAGSTDTQYF.

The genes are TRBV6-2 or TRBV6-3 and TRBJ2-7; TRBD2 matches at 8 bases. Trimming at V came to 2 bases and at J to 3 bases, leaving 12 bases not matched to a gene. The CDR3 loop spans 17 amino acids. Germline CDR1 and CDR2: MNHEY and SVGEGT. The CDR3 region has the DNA TGTGCCAGCAGTTACGGGAGCGGGGGCCTTCATTTCTACGAGCAGTACGTC. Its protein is CASSYGSGGLHFYEQYV.

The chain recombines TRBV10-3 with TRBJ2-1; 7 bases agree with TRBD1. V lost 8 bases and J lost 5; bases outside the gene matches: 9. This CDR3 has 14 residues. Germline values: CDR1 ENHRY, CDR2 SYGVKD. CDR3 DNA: TGTGCCATCGGGACAGACAAGGTAGACAATGAGCAGTTCTTC. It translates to CAIGTDKVDNEQFF.

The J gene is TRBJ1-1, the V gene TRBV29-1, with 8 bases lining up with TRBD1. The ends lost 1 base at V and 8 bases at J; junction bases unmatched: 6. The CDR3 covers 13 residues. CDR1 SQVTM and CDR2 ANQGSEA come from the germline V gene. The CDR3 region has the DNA TGCAGCGTTGAAGGACAGGGGAGAGTCGAAGCTTTCTTT. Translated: CSVEGQGRVEAFF.

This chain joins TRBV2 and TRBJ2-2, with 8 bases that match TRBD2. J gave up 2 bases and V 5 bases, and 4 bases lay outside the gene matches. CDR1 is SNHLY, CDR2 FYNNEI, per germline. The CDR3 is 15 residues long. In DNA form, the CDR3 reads TGTGCCAGCAGTTCGGGGGGGAGTAACACCGGGGAGCTGTTTTTT. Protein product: CASSSGGSNTGELFF. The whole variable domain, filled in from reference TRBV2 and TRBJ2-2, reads EPEVTQTPSHQVTQMGQEVILRCVPISNHLYFYWYRQILGQKVEFLVSFYNNEISEKSEIFDDQFSVERPDGSNFTLKIRSTKLEDSAMYFCASSSGGSNTGELFFGEGSRLTVL.

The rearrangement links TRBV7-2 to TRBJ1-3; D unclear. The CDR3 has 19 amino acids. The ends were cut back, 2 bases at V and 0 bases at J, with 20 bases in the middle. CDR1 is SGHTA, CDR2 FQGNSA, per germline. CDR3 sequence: CASSLIPSALAGSGNTIYF. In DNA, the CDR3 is TGTGCCAGCAGCTTAATCCCCTCCGCGTTGGCAGGCTCTGGAAACACCATATATTTT.

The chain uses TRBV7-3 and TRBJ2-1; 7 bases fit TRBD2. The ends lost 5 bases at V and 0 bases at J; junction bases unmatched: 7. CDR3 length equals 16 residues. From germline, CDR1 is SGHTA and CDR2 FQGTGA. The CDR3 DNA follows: TGTGCCAGCAGCCCCCGCGGGGGTAGCTCCTACAATGAGCAGTTCTTC. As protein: CASSPRGGSSYNEQFF.

The CDR3 DNA reads as TGTGCCAGCAGCTCTCCGAGGACAGGGGGCGCAGGTGGGGCCAACGTCCTGACTTTC. Translating it yields CASSSPRTGGAGGANVLTF. The chain recombines TRBV11-3 with TRBJ2-6; 11 bases are shared with TRBD1. The CDR3 is 19 residues long. CDR1 is SGHNT, CDR2 YENEEA, per germline. Germline trimming cut 4 bases from V and 3 bases from J; bases unmatched to any gene: 11.

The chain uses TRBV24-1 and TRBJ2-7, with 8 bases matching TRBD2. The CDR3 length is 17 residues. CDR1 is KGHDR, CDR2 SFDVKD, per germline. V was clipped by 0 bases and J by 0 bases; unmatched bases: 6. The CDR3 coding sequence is TGTGCCACCAGTGATTTGAAACGGGGGGGCCTCTCCTACGAGCAGTACGTC. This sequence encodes CATSDLKRGGLSYEQYV.

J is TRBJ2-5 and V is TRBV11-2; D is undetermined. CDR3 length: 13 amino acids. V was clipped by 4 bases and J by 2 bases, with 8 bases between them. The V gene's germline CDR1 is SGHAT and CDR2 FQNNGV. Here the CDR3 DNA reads TGTGCCAGCAGCTCTCAACTACAAGAGACCCAGTACTTC. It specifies CASSSQLQETQYF.

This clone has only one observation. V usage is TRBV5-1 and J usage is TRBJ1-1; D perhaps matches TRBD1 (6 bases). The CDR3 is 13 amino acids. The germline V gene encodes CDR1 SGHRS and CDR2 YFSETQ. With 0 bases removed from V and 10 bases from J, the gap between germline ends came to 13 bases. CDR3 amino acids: CASSLAGAVGAFF. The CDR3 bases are TGCGCCAGCAGCTTGGCAGGGGCGGTTGGAGCTTTCTTT. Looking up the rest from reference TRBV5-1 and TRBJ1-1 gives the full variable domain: KAGVTQTPRYLIKTRGQQVTLSCSPISGHRSVSWYQQTPGQGLQFLFEYFSETQRNKGNFPGRFSGRQFSNSRSEMNVSTLELGDSALYLCASSLAGAVGAFFGQGTRLTVV.

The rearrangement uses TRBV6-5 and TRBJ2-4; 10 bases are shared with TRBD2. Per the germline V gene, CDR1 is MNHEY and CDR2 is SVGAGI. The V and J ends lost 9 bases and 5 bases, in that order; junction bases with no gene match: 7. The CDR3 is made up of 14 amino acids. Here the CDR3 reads CASRLAGAQNIQYF. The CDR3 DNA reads TGTGCCAGTCGCCTAGCGGGGGCCCAAAACATTCAGTACTTC.

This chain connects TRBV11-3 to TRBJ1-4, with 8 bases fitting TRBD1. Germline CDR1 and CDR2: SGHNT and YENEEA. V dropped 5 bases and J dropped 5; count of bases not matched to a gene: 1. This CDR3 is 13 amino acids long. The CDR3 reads CASSRTGNEKLFF. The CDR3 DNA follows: TGTGCCAGCAGCCGGACAGGGAATGAAAAACTGTTTTTT.

In nucleotides, the CDR3 is TGTGCCAGCAGCTGGCAGGGCTACGAGCAGTACGTC. It yields the protein CASSWQGYEQYV. The chain links TRBV7-9 to TRBJ2-7; D perhaps matches TRBD1 (5 bases). CDR3 length: 12 amino acids. Germline assignment: CDR1 SEHNR and CDR2 FQNEAQ (reference sequence). V lost 4 bases, J lost 3 bases, and 7 bases lay in between.

CDR3 amino acids: CASSLYSGEETQYF. CDR3 nucleotides: TGTGCCAGCAGCTTGTATTCGGGGGAAGAGACCCAGTACTTC. This sequence joins TRBV5-8 and TRBJ2-5, with D perhaps matching TRBD2 (6 bases). Germline assignment: CDR1 SGHTS and CDR2 YDEGEE. Trimming removed 1 base at V and 3 bases at J, with 10 bases between. This CDR3 is 14 amino acids long. Full variable domain (outside the CDR3, taken from reference TRBV5-8 and TRBJ2-5): EAGVTQSPTHLIKTRGQQATLRCSPISGHTSVYWYQQALGLGLQFLLWYDEGEERNRGNFPPRFSGRQFPNYSSELNVNALELEDSALYLCASSLYSGEETQYFGPGTRLLVL.

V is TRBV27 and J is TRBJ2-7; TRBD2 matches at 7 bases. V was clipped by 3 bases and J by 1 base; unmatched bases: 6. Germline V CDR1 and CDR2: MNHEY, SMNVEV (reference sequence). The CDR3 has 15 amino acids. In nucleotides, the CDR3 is TGTGCCAGCAGTTTTTCCCAAGCGGGATCCTACGAGCAGTACGTC. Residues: CASSFSQAGSYEQYV.

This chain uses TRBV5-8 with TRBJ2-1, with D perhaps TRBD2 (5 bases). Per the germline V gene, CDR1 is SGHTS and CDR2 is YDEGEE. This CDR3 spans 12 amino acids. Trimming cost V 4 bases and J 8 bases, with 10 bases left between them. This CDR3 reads CASSDYSYEQFF. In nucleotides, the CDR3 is TGTGCCAGCAGCGACTACAGTTATGAGCAGTTCTTC.

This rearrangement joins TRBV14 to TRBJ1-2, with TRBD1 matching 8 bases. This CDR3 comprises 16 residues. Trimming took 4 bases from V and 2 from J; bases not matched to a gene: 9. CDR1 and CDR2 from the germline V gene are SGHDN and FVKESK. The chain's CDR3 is CASSPLRDRQNYGYTF. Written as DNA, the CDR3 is TGTGCCAGCAGCCCGCTCCGGGACAGGCAAAACTATGGCTACACCTTC.

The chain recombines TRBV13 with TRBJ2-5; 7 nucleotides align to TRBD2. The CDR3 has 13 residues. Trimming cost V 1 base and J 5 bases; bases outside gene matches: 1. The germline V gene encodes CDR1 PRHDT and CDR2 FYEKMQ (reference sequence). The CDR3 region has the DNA TGTGCCAGCAGCTTAGACGGGGGGGAGACCCAGTACTTC. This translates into CASSLDGGETQYF.

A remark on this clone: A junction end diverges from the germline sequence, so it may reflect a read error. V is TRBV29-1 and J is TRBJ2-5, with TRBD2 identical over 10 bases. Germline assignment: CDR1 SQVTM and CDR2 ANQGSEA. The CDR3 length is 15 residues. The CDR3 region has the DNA TGCAGCGTAGGGGGACTAGCGATGGCACAAGGGACCCAGTACTTC. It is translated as CSVGGLAMAQGTQYF.

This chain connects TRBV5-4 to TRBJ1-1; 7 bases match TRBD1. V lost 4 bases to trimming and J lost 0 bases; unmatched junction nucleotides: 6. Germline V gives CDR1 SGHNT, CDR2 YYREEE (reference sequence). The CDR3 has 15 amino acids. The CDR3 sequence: CASSRDRAVNTEAFF. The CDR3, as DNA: TGTGCCAGCAGCCGAGACAGGGCGGTGAACACTGAAGCTTTCTTT.

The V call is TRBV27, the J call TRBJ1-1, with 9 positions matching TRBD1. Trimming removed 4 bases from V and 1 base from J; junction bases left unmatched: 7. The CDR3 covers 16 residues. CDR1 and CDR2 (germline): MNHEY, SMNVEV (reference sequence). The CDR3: CASSYMGDRENTEAFF. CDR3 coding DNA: TGTGCCAGCAGTTATATGGGGGACAGGGAGAACACTGAAGCTTTCTTT.

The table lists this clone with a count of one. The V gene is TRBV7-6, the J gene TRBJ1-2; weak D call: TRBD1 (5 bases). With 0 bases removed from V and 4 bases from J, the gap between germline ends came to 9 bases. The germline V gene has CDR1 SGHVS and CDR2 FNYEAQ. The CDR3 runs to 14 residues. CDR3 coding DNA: TGTGCCAGCAGCTTAGCCGACAGCTCCTATGGCTACACCTTC. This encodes CASSLADSSYGYTF.

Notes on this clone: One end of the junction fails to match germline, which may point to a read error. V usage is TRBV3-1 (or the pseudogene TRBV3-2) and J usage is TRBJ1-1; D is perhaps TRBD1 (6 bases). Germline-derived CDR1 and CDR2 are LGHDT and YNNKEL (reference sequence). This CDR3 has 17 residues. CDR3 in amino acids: CASTQSVAGGRGFEAFF. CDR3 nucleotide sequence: TGTGCCAGCACCCAATCGGTGGCGGGGGGGCGCGGGTTCGAAGCTTTCTTT.